Each of the 12 T cell receptor beta chains below was sequenced from the same sample in a study of cytomegalovirus exposure and HLA in healthy donors. A multiplex PCR was run with 60 Vbeta primers and 13 Jbeta primers. Repertoires were generated with immunoSEQ multiplex PCR, while TCRdb's copy carries only in-frame clones and drops some. The sample has roughly 100,000 clones, roughly three quarters seen once. Sample: PBMCs. These receptors came from a middle-aged man in good health and CMV-seronegative.

The V gene is TRBV6-1, the J gene TRBJ2-7; D not certain. Germline CDR1 and CDR2: MNHNS and SASEGT. The CDR3 loop spans 13 amino acids. Between the trimmed V and J ends, which lost 6 bases and 0 bases, there was a span of 9 bases. DNA of the CDR3: TGTGCCAGCAGCGCCGGTGACTCCTACGAGCAGTACGTC. This sequence encodes CASSAGDSYEQYV.

V gene TRBV11-2 combines with J gene TRBJ2-1; 8 nucleotides line up with TRBD2. The germline V gene encodes CDR1 SGHAT and CDR2 FQNNGV. With V trimmed by 5 bases and J by 9 bases, 15 bases remained unmatched. The CDR3 sequence is 16 residues long. CDR3 coding DNA: TGTGCCAGCAGCATGCCTGGCGGGGGCGCGGGGGGTGAGCAGTTCTTC. It translates to CASSMPGGGAGGEQFF.

This chain uses TRBV6-4 with TRBJ1-2, with TRBD1 matching over 7 bases. CDR1 and CDR2 (germline): MRHNA, SNTAGT. This CDR3 contains 14 residues. The V segment lost 7 bases and the J segment 2 bases; nucleotides outside the gene matches: 7. CDR3 protein: CASNKQGSNYGYTF. The CDR3 DNA sequence: TGTGCCAGCAACAAACAGGGGTCGAACTATGGCTACACCTTC.

The rearrangement links TRBV9 to TRBJ2-5; 7 nucleotides match TRBD2. The CDR3 spans 21 residues. With V trimmed by 0 bases and J by 5 bases, 25 bases remained unmatched. Looked up from germline, CDR1 is SGDLS and CDR2 is YYNGEE. The CDR3 region is CASSVATRTGTMNARGETQYF. In nucleotides, the CDR3 is TGTGCCAGCAGCGTAGCTACCAGAACCGGGACTATGAACGCTCGTGGCGAGACCCAGTACTTC. Variable domain in full (rest from reference TRBV9 and TRBJ2-5): DSGVTQTPKHLITATGQRVTLRCSPRSGDLSVYWYQQSLDQGLQFLIQYYNGEERAKGNILERFSAQQFPDLHSELNLSSLELGDSALYFCASSVATRTGTMNARGETQYFGPGTRLLVL.

The chain employs TRBV5-5 and TRBJ1-4; D might be TRBD1 (5 bases). CDR3 length: 15 residues. V was shortened by 0 bases and J by 8 bases, with 14 bases between the two germline ends. Germline CDR1 reads SGHKS; CDR2 reads YYEKEE (reference sequence). The CDR3 spells CASSLGNRQYEKLFF. DNA for the CDR3: TGTGCCAGCAGCTTGGGCAACCGACAGTACGAAAAACTGTTTTTT.

The chain carries TRBV4-1 and TRBJ2-1, with 8 bases matching TRBD1. The CDR3 sequence is 15 residues long. Trimming at V came to 0 bases and at J to 7 bases, leaving 5 bases not matched to a gene. CDR1 MGHRA and CDR2 YSYEKL come from the germline V gene. CDR3 sequence reads: CASSQEGRGRNEQFF. In DNA form, the CDR3 reads TGCGCCAGCAGCCAAGAAGGCAGGGGGCGGAATGAGCAGTTCTTC.

The chain joins TRBV19 to TRBJ1-4; 10 positions match TRBD1. V was pared by 6 bases and J by 6 bases, with 7 bases of the junction left unmatched. This CDR3 has 15 residues. The V gene's germline CDR1 is LNHDA and CDR2 SQIVND (reference sequence). The CDR3 reads CASSTAGTGDEKLFF. The CDR3 DNA sequence: TGTGCCAGTAGCACGGCCGGGACAGGGGATGAAAAACTGTTTTTT.

The chain combines TRBV19 with TRBJ1-1; no definite D call. The V end was cut by 4 bases, the J end by 3 bases, with 15 bases between. Germline V gives CDR1 LNHDA, CDR2 SQIVND (reference sequence). The CDR3 covers 15 residues. The DNA for the CDR3 is TGTGCCAGTAGTACCGATCGCAGGCGTGACACTGAAGCTTTCTTT. Its translation: CASSTDRRRDTEAFF. The whole variable domain, filled in from reference TRBV19 and TRBJ1-1, reads DGGITQSPKYLFRKEGQNVTLSCEQNLNHDAMYWYRQDPGQGLRLIYYSQIVNDFQKGDIAEGYSVSREKKESFPLTVTSAQKNPTAFYLCASSTDRRRDTEAFFGQGTRLTVV.

The V gene is TRBV18, the J gene TRBJ2-3, with TRBD2 identical over 11 bases. Trimming cost V 3 bases and J 0 bases; bases outside gene matches: 8. The CDR3 spans 18 residues. Germline V CDR1 and CDR2: KGHSH, LQKENI. CDR3 sequence (DNA): TGTGCCAGCTCACCCGGTCTGGGGACTAGCGGTAGCACAGATACGCAGTATTTT. It encodes CASSPGLGTSGSTDTQYF.

The rearrangement links TRBV6-6 to TRBJ2-1; TRBD1 matches 8 bases. This CDR3 comprises 14 residues. V trimming: 5 bases; J trimming: 1 base; junction bases outside the gene matches: 1. Looked up from germline, CDR1 is MNHNY and CDR2 is SVGAGI (reference sequence). The CDR3 here is CASSDRGSYNEQFF. CDR3 bases: TGTGCCAGCAGTGACAGGGGTTCCTACAATGAGCAGTTCTTC.

The V and J genes are TRBV2 and TRBJ1-1, with D possibly being TRBD1 (5 bases). Germline CDR1 and CDR2: SNHLY and FYNNEI. The V end lost 3 bases, the J end lost 1 base, and 6 bases lay between the germline ends. The CDR3 has 13 residues. The CDR3 is CASSDTGNTEAFF. The CDR3 nucleotides read TGTGCCAGCAGTGATACAGGGAACACTGAAGCTTTCTTT.

The rearrangement links TRBV12-5 to TRBJ2-5; 10 bases line up with TRBD2. With 0 bases clipped from V and 2 bases from J, the junction kept 6 bases outside the gene matches. The CDR3 contains 17 residues. Germline V lookup: CDR1 LGHNT, CDR2 FRNRAP. The CDR3 bases are TGTGCTAGTGGTTTGGTACAGGCTAGCGGGGGACAAGAGACCCAGTACTTC. This codes for CASGLVQASGGQETQYF.